The 8 T cell receptor beta chains presented below share a single source sample, sequenced in a study of response to subunit inactivated influenza vaccine. Via MiXCR, TCRdb re-called the RT-PCR reads, giving one row per CDR3 protein. The sample lists 650,000 to 700,000 distinct CDR3 sequences, less than 20% occurring once. Specimen: PBMCs from blood, collected approximately 13 days after vaccination. These receptors all come from a man in his fifties or sixties who received an inactivated influenza vaccine.

To note about this clonotype: One end of the junction is discordant with germline, which a read error may explain. This chain links TRBV3-1 with TRBJ1-2; D gene ambiguous. Germline-derived CDR1 and CDR2 are LGHDT and YNNKEL (reference sequence). The CDR3 is 15 residues long. The CDR3 coding sequence is TGTGCCACCAGCCAAGATTGGTCAGCCTCTCAGGGCTACACCTTC. This encodes CATSQDWSASQGYTF.

V gene TRBV5-1 combines with J gene TRBJ2-1; D is possibly TRBD2 (5 bases). This CDR3 is built from 14 residues. The germline V gene encodes CDR1 SGHRS and CDR2 YFSETQ. Between the trimmed V and J ends, which lost 1 base and 6 bases, there was a span of 11 bases. CDR3 sequence: CASSLNGETNEQFF. Written as DNA, the CDR3 is TGCGCCAGCAGCTTGAACGGGGAGACCAATGAGCAGTTCTTC.

The chain is built from TRBV15 and TRBJ2-5; a possible D gene is TRBD2 (5 bases). The V gene lost 0 bases and the J gene lost 4 bases, with 18 bases spanning the gap. This CDR3 has 17 amino acids. Germline loops: CDR1 LNHNV, CDR2 YYDKDF (reference sequence). The CDR3 DNA reads TGTGCCACCAGCAGAGAATTGACACTTTTCGAGGGAGAGACCCAGTACTTC. This encodes CATSRELTLFEGETQYF.

V usage is TRBV7-2 and J usage is TRBJ2-1; D may be TRBD2 (6 bases). The CDR3 loop spans 12 amino acids. CDR1 is SGHTA and CDR2 is FQGNSA in the germline V gene. Trimming removed 9 bases at V and 8 bases at J, with 14 bases between. The CDR3 region has the DNA TGTGCCAGTCGGGACTCCCTCTATGAGCAGTTCTTC. Amino acids: CASRDSLYEQFF. The variable domain in full, completed from reference TRBV7-2 and TRBJ2-1, reads GAGVSQSPSNKVTEKGKDVELRCDPISGHTALYWYRQSLGQGLEFLIYFQGNSAPDKSGLPSDRFSAERTGGSVSTLTIQRTQQEDSAVYLCASRDSLYEQFFGPGTRLTVL.

V usage is TRBV5-1 and J usage is TRBJ2-3; possibly TRBD2 for D (6 bases). There are 14 residues in the CDR3. The V gene lost 3 bases and the J gene lost 4 bases, with 12 bases spanning the gap. The V gene's germline CDR1 is SGHRS and CDR2 YFSETQ. The CDR3 nucleotides read TGCGCCAGCAGCTCCAACTCGGGAGCAGATACGCAGTATTTT. Protein sequence: CASSSNSGADTQYF.

The rearrangement links TRBV2 to TRBJ2-2, with a weak D call TRBD2 (6 bases). V was pared by 7 bases and J by 3 bases, with 15 bases between. There are 15 residues in the CDR3. Germline V gene sequence: CDR1 SNHLY, CDR2 FYNNEI. The CDR3 is CASTWWGGDTGELFF. The CDR3 DNA sequence: TGTGCCAGCACCTGGTGGGGAGGAGACACCGGGGAGCTGTTTTTT.

The chain carries TRBV7-6 and TRBJ1-1; a possible D gene is TRBD1 (5 bases). There are 16 residues in the CDR3. Trimming took off 5 bases at V and 0 bases at J, with 16 bases between the two ends. The V gene's germline CDR1 is SGHVS and CDR2 FNYEAQ. For the CDR3, the DNA is TGTGCCAGCAGCGCAGGCTCTGGGGCTATGAACACTGAAGCTTTCTTT. As protein: CASSAGSGAMNTEAFF. Looking up the rest from reference TRBV7-6 and TRBJ1-1 gives the full variable domain: GAGVSQSPRYKVTKRGQDVALRCDPISGHVSLYWYRQALGQGPEFLTYFNYEAQQDKSGLPNDRFSAERPEGSISTLTIQRTEQRDSAMYRCASSAGSGAMNTEAFFGQGTRLTVV.

The chain carries TRBV5-1 and TRBJ2-1; possibly TRBD2 for D (7 bases). CDR3 length equals 14 residues. Trimming took off 7 bases at V and 7 bases at J, with 18 bases between the two ends. Germline-derived CDR1 and CDR2 are SGHRS and YFSETQ. The chain's CDR3 is CASHLGGAVNEQFF. CDR3 DNA sequence: TGCGCCAGCCATCTAGGGGGGGCCGTGAATGAGCAGTTCTTC. The variable domain in full, completed from reference TRBV5-1 and TRBJ2-1, reads KAGVTQTPRYLIKTRGQQVTLSCSPISGHRSVSWYQQTPGQGLQFLFEYFSETQRNKGNFPGRFSGRQFSNSRSEMNVSTLELGDSALYLCASHLGGAVNEQFFGPGTRLTVL.